This TCR beta chain was recovered during a study of radiation and T cells in renal cell carcinoma (dated by TCRdb to 2019 to 2021). General notes on the study: TCR beta sequencing covered approximately 51 samples in total, comprising around 26 tumors and roughly 27 peripheral blood samples. Across all 53 samples, 3.5 million to 4.5 million unique CDR3 nucleotide sequences encoding around 2,500,000 unique CDR3 amino acid sequences were identified. General findings and caveats noted by the study authors: Compared with control tumors, irradiated tumors had a greater number of dominant CDR3 motifs, and these motifs made up a bigger portion of the repertoire. Only small tumor regions of roughly 1 g were available, so intratumoral heterogeneity was not captured. The single-armed trial design could not address effects of radiation dose or scheduling on the TCR repertoire. Irradiated tumors showed higher TCR clonality than controls, with the top 100 clonotypes averaging about 50% of the repertoire versus roughly 45% in nephrectomy-only tumors.

Following the manufacturer's recommendations, the immunoSEQ kit was used to generate TCR beta libraries from genomic DNA. To prepare the libraries, a first multiplex PCR with proprietary primers was run, followed by a second PCR that added unique barcodes, and a bead cleanup was done after each round. Each sample batch included a kit-provided positive control reaction and a negative control reaction. The final libraries were assessed on an Agilent 4200 TapeStation D1000 ScreenTape, pooled by volume, and quantified by qPCR. An Illumina NextSeq500 fitted with a MidOutput 150-cycle cartridge performed the sequencing, running 156 Read1 cycles and 15 Index1 cycles with the kit's custom primers. The pooled library was loaded at 0.9 to 1 pM with a roughly 20% PhiX control spike-in. Concerning the study's data processing: The vendor-processed data were analyzed in R, and a clonotype was defined as all T cells that share the same CDR3 nucleotide sequence. For clone abundance analyses, frequencies were normalized to the 10,000 most abundant clones per sample. Public T cell clones, which averaged fewer than five per sample, were excluded before analysis. Dominant motifs were analyzed with ImmunoMap using the PAM10 matrix, a gap penalty of 30, and a homology threshold of 0.3, and motifs with a cumulative frequency of at least 0.01 were considered dominant. In its TCRdb copy, this immuneACCESS table keeps in-frame sequences only and misses some clones. Where compared with another copy, unresolved V genes explain less than half of these, and the others have no known cause. The V and J calls and the clone size are those of that table, but D and trimming were determined from the DNA. Within this sample are more than 8,000 clones, with around 61% of them counted one time only. The ten largest account for roughly 20% of the sample.

The intended sense of this specimen's time point label: tumor resected at nephrectomy. Explained via the paper, the treatment or condition label denotes: treatment-naive control, cytoreductive nephrectomy. The control tumors were taken from treatment-naive renal cell carcinoma patients who had cytoreductive nephrectomy with no earlier radiation. Renal cell carcinoma with clear cell pathology was present in all patients. The control tumors used for TCR sequencing were from a few females and about ten males, were resected between about 2011 and 2014, and had a median patient age of approximately 50 years (range roughly 40 to 85). Tumors were dissociated mechanically, digested with collagenase/hyaluronidase at 37 degrees C, processed in gentleMACS C tubes, and stored in liquid nitrogen. The QIAamp DNA Blood Mini Kit (Qiagen) was used to prepare genomic DNA for TCR sequencing. The analyses included only samples that passed all quality control checks.

Taken from cysteine to phenylalanine, the CDR3 has 15 residues. This entry keeps only the CDR3 DNA: 45 bases, framed from base 1. As encoded in the germline V gene (reference sequence), CDR1 is MNHEY while CDR2 is SMNVEV. V is pared back by 3 bases and J by 6 bases, with 12 bases lying between the germline termini. This clone was picked up a small number of times. What this receptor recognizes is not known. Per-base qualities were not stored, and no clone one base away is much larger. This chain joins TRBV27 to TRBJ1-6; the D gene is possibly TRBD1, with 6 bases matching. The material was tumor tissue, obtained from a patient whose treatment was nephrectomy without radiotherapy. This TCR came from a man aged 55 to 70 with renal cell carcinoma. The DNA is TGTGCCAGCAGTTTTCGAGGCAGGGGTAATTCACCCCTCCACTTT. Translated, this gives CASSFRGRGNSPLHF.